One and the same sample provided the 5 T cell receptor beta chains below, sequenced in a study of regulatory T cells in long-lasting Graves disease. This sample's time point: newly diagnosed GD, antithyroid drugs for less than 3 months. PBMCs were the source of the RNA used for TCR sequencing. Relying on iRepertoire HTBI primers and Arm-PCR of CDR3 regions, the team built TCR beta libraries. TCRdb ran MiXCR on the multiplex PCR reads and lists one entry per CDR3 protein. The table includes under 300,000 distinct CDR3 sequences, roughly 18% detected once. The specimen comprised peripheral blood mononuclear cells (PBMCs), sampled at new diagnosis, from a patient treated with antithyroid drugs. These receptors were taken from a female donor with Graves disease.

The V call is TRBV6-4, the J call TRBJ1-4; unclear D gene. CDR3 length equals 16 residues. The V and J ends lost 7 bases and 0 bases respectively, with 15 bases between them. Germline CDR1 and CDR2: MRHNA and SNTAGT. The CDR3 is CASTLLRLATNEKLFF. DNA of the CDR3: TGTGCCAGCACCCTCCTTCGGCTTGCAACTAATGAAAAACTGTTTTTT.

The chain has TRBV3-1 and TRBJ2-3; 10 bases agree with TRBD2. CDR1 and CDR2 (germline): LGHDT, YNNKEL (reference sequence). The V segment lost 6 bases and the J segment 5 bases; nucleotides outside the gene matches: 8. The CDR3 length is 15 residues. In DNA form, the CDR3 reads TGTGCCAGCAGTTTACTAGCGGGATCGGGAGATACGCAGTATTTT. Its translation: CASSLLAGSGDTQYF.

Many counts were recorded for this clonotype. V gene TRBV12-3 or TRBV12-4 combines with J gene TRBJ1-3, with 11 nucleotides matching TRBD1. V shed 5 bases and J 6 bases; nucleotides not matched to a gene: 9. CDR3 length: 16 amino acids. CDR3 protein: CASSNPRDRGTNTIYF. The CDR3 DNA reads as TGTGCCAGCAGTAACCCCAGGGACAGGGGGACAAACACCATATATTTT.

This clonotype has at least ten counts. The rearrangement joins TRBV24-1 to TRBJ1-2; D call uncertain. Trimming removed 4 bases at V and 4 bases at J, with 9 bases between. The CDR3 spans 13 residues. Germline V CDR1 and CDR2: KGHDR, SFDVKD. The CDR3 spells CATSDLRGYGYTF. The CDR3 bases are TGTGCCACCAGTGACCTGCGGGGCTATGGCTACACCTTC.

V gene TRBV12-3 or TRBV12-4 combines with J gene TRBJ2-1, with 10 bases aligning to TRBD2. J was trimmed by 3 bases and V by 10 bases; bases with no gene match: 3. The CDR3 is 13 amino acids. The CDR3 loop reads CANLAGDYNEQFF. CDR3 nucleotides: TGTGCCAACCTAGCGGGAGACTACAATGAGCAGTTCTTC.